The rows below give T cell receptor beta chains drawn from one sample of a study of CD8+CD57+ T cells in acquired aplastic anemia. In TCRdb, the reads were re-called with MiXCR into one record per CDR3 protein. In the table there are about 400,000 distinct CDR3 sequences, roughly 68% of which are singletons. Material: sorted CD4+, CD8+, or CD8+CD57+ T cells (not recorded which) from PBMCs. These TCRs come from a human donor in good health, serving as a control. The CDR3 runs from the conserved cysteine through the conserved F or W. Each record gives: V gene, J gene, D gene, clone size, CDR3 DNA, CDR3 protein. The D gene is left open where the match is weak. Clone size appears in some rows only: once, few, many, or a class for an expanded clone.

TRBV5-8	TRBJ2-1	TRBD1	.	TGTGCCAGCAGCGTCCCAGGGGGAGAGCCGAATGAGCAGTTCTTC	CASSVPGGEPNEQFF
TRBV2	TRBJ2-2	.	.	TGTGCCAGCAGTTCGCCTGTCGCGAACACCGGGGAGCTGTTTTTT	CASSSPVANTGELFF
TRBV3-1	TRBJ1-1	.	many	TGTGCCAGCAGCCAAGATGTTCTCCGTGAAGCTTTCTTT	CASSQDVLREAFF
TRBV5-8	TRBJ2-7	.	.	TGTGCCAGCAGCTTTGAAGGTCAGCAAGCCTACGAGCAGTACTTC	CASSFEGQQAYEQYF
TRBV11-1	TRBJ1-3	.	.	TGTGCCAGCAGCGGACGGGGAACGGGAAACACCATATATTTT	CASSGRGTGNTIYF
TRBV7-2	TRBJ2-2	.	.	TGCGCCAGCAGCCAGTCATTGAGGGCAAGCACCGGGGAGCTGTTTTTT	CASSQSLRASTGELFF
TRBV6-5	TRBJ1-2	.	many	TGTGCCAGCAGTAACTCCTGGGGGACGGAGGACCACTATGGCTACACCTTC	CASSNSWGTEDHYGYTF
TRBV7-8	TRBJ1-5	.	.	TGTGCCAGCAGTTCAGACAGGACCACCGGGAGGCCCCAGCATTTT	CASSSDRTTGRPQHF
TRBV13	TRBJ2-7	.	few	TGTGCCAGCAGCTTAGCCCTCTACGAGCAGTACTTC	CASSLALYEQYF
TRBV15	TRBJ2-1	TRBD1	few	TGTGCCACCAGCCGCGCCCGGGACAGGGTTAATGAGCAGTTCTTC	CATSRARDRVNEQFF
TRBV13	TRBJ2-3	.	many	TGTGCCAGCAGCTTACCTAGCACAGATACGCAGTATTTT	CASSLPSTDTQYF
TRBV5-8	TRBJ2-7	.	.	TGTGCCAGCAGCTTAGGGCTAGAGCGAATCTACGAGCAGTACTTC	CASSLGLERIYEQYF
TRBV19	TRBJ2-3	TRBD2	.	TGTGCCAGTAGTATCCGGACTAGCGTGGATACGCAGTATTTT	CASSIRTSVDTQYF
TRBV7-2	TRBJ2-5	.	.	TGTGCCAGCGGCGTAAGCAATCAGCCCCAGCATATCCGGTACTTC	CASGVSNQPQHIRYF
TRBV2	TRBJ1-2	.	.	TGTGCCAGCAGTGAAGCGCAGGAGTCCTACTATGGCTACACCTTC	CASSEAQESYYGYTF
TRBV4-2	TRBJ2-3	.	many	TGTGCCAGCAGCCAAGAAGGGGGGCACACAGATACGCAGTATTTT	CASSQEGGHTDTQYF
TRBV19	TRBJ2-3	TRBD2	many	TGTGCCAGTAGTATCCAACTAGCGGGAGATACGCAGTATTTT	CASSIQLAGDTQYF
TRBV19	TRBJ2-3	.	few	TGTGCCAGTAGTGTCGACAGAAAAGATACGCAGTATTTT	CASSVDRKDTQYF
TRBV30	TRBJ1-5	TRBD1	few	TGTGCCTGGAGTGCAGGACAGGGACTAAGGGGGGTTAGCAATCAGCCCCAGCATTTT	CAWSAGQGLRGVSNQPQHF
TRBV19	TRBJ2-7	.	.	TGTGCCAGTAGTACAGGACCATTAGACTCACCCCTGTACTTC	CASSTGPLDSPLYF
TRBV30	TRBJ2-5	TRBD1	many	TGTGCCTGGGGCGGGACAGGAATGGAGACCCAGTACTTC	CAWGGTGMETQYF
TRBV13	TRBJ2-7	.	.	TGTGCCAGCAGCCGCGCCACGGCAGGGCTCGAGCAGTACTTC	CASSRATAGLEQYF
TRBV10-1	TRBJ1-2	.	.	TGCGCCAGAGCCAGGACCGCCTATGGCTACACCTTC	CARARTAYGYTF
TRBV19	TRBJ1-1	TRBD1	few	TGTGCCAGTAGTATAGGGGGACAGGGTTTCGCTGAAGCTTTCTTT	CASSIGGQGFAEAFF
TRBV12-3/TRBV12-4	TRBJ1-1	.	.	.	CASSIYLCSVVAGIGFSNTEAFF
TRBV15	TRBJ2-7	TRBD1	.	TGTGCCACCAGCAGAGATCGGACAGGGCTGCCCTACGAGCAGTACTTC	CATSRDRTGLPYEQYF
TRBV9	TRBJ1-2	TRBD1	.	TGTGCCAGCAGCATAGACAGGGGGTTCGTGACTAACTATGGCTACACCTTC	CASSIDRGFVTNYGYTF
TRBV20-1	TRBJ2-1	.	.	TGCAGTGCTAGTGAAACGGACTACGGTTACAATGAGCAGTTCTTC	CSASETDYGYNEQFF